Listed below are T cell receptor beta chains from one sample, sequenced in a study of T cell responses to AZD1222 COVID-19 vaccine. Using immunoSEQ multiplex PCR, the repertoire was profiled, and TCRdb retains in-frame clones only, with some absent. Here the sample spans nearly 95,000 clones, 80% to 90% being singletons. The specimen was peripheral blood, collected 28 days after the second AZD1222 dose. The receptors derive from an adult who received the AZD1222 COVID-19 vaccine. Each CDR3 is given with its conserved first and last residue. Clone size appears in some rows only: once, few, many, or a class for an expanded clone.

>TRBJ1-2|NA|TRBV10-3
CAITSEISVPGGYTF
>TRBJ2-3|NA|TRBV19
CASSIGWGLAGEQGTDTQYF
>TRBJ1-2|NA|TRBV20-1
CGIQGAFTF
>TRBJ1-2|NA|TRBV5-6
CASSLMGQGPMGNYGYTF
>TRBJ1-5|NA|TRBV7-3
CASSYGQGANQPQHF
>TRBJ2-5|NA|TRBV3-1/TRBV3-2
CASSHWTSSETQYF
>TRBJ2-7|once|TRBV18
CASSLGQGGIYEQYF
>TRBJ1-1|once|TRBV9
CASSPPTDYTEAFF
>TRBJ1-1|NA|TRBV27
CASTPGTGTEAFF
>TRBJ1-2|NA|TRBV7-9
CASSLQGAEGYTF
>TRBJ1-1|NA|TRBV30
CAWSVRRGLSEAFF
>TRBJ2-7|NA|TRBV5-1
CASRETADSYEQYF
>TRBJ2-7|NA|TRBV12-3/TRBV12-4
CASSFGRAHEQYF
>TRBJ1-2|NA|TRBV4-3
CASSQKSWLDGYTF
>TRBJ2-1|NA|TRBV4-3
CASSQEGGRYNEQFF
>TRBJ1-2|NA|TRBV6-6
CASSKRTDDYTF
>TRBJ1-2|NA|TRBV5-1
CASSLSSGINYGYTF
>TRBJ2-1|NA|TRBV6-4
CASSDGAGDHNEQFF
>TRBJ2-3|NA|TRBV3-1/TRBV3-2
CASRLGTDTQYF
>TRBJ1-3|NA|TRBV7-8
CASSKNRGSSGNTIYF
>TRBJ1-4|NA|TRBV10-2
CASSESGSSNEKLFF
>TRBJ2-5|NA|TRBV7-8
CASSLGLSSGVQETQYF
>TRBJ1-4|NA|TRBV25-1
CASSSGTGREKLFF
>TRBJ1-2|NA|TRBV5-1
CASSLLQGSNYGYTF
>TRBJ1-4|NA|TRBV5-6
CASSLADRQNEKLFF
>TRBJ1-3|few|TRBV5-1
CASSFLPSSGNTIYF
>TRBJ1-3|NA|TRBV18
CASSPPLGGSGNTIYF
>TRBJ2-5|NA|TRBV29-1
CSVRRTAKETQYF
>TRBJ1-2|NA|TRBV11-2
CASSSSGVPDYGYTF
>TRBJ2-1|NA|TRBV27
CASTSRELSSNEQFF